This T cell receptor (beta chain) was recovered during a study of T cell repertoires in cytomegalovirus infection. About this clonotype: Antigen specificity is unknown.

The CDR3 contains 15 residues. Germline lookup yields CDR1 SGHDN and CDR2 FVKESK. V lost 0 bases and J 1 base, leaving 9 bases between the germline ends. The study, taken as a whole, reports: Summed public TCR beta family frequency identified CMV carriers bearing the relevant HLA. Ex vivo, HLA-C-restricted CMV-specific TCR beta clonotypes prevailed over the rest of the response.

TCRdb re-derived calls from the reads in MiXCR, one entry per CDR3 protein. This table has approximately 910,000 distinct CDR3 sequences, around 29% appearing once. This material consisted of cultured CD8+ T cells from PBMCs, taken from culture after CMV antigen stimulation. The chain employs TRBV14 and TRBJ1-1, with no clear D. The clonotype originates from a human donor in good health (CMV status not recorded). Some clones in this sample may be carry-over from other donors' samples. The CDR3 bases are TGTGCCAGCAGCCAAGAAGTCCACGCGAACACTGAAGCTTTCTTT. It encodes CASSQEVHANTEAFF.